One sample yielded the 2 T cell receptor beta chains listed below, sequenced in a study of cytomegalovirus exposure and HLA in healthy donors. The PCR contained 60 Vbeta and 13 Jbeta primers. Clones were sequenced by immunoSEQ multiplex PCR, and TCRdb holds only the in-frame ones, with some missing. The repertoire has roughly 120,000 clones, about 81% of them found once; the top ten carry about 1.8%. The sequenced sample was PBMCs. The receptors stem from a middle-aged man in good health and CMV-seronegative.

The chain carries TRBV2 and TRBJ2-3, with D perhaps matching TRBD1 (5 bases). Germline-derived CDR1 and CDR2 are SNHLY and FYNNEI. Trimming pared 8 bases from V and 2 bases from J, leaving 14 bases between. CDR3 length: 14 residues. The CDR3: CASCRQRLTDTQYF. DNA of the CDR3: TGTGCCAGCTGTCGACAGCGTCTCACAGATACGCAGTATTTT.

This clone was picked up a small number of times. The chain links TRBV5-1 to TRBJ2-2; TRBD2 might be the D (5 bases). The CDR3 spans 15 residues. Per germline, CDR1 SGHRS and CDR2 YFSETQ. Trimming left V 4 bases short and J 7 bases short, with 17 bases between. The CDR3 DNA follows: TGCGCCAGCAGCCCCCGTGAGGCCGGGATCGGGGAGCTGTTTTTT. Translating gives CASSPREAGIGELFF.